The entry below describes one TCR beta chain. Its antigen specificity is not known. No clone much larger than this one lies a single base away; base qualities are absent. In the paper's terms, the time point label means: about 28 days (+/-7) after the second vaccine dose. What the treatment or condition label conveys for this sample: meningococcal conjugate vaccine given as trial control. Vaccinee samples came from UK trials COV001 and COV002, including a single-blind randomized controlled phase 2/3 trial of AZD1222 (ChAdOx1 nCoV-19) in healthy adults. For TCRbeta chain sequencing, PBMC samples from trial participants were taken at day 0 and at day 28 after the second dose. The data were taken from a study of T cell responses to AZD1222 COVID-19 vaccine (dated by TCRdb to the early 2020s). Some background on the complete study: A total of just over 230 trial participants underwent TCR sequencing, of whom under 220 had received two doses of AZD1222 and about 25 had received two doses of the MenACWY control vaccine. Trial participants were enrolled by age into subgroups of 18-55, 56-69 and 70-plus years, and around 150, 28 and 57 TCR-sequenced participants, respectively, were included in these subgroups.

V gives up 0 bases and J gives up 1 base, and the segment between their germline ends measures 14 bases. Measured from the cysteine to the phenylalanine, the CDR3 is 17 residues long. The sequence is cut down to CDR3 DNA, 51 bases in frame from base 1. CDR1 and CDR2 (SGHAT, FQNNGV) derive from the germline V gene. The CDR3 regions of human TCRbeta chains were analyzed by immunosequencing. The authors' pipeline ran thus. TCRs in the repertoires were compared against a reference library of SARS-CoV-2-specific TCRs that had been generated with the MIRA antigen-specificity platform. Breadth was defined as the fraction of unique TCRs that were SARS-CoV-2-associated. Depth was defined as the fraction of total T cells that were SARS-CoV-2-associated. Using the MIRA data, each spike-specific TCR was mapped to the spike region that the TCR reacts to and placed in a CD4 or CD8 class. Log10-transformed breadth and depth values were compared by one-way ANOVA with Sidak's multiple comparisons tests. TCRdb's version of the immuneACCESS table is confined to in-frame rearrangements and falls short of the full clone set. An unresolved V gene accounts for under half of the shortfall where checked; the remainder is of unknown origin. Clone size and the V and J calls come from that table; the DNA yielded D and trimming. Counted in this sample were 85,000 to 130,000 clones; about 89% of them appeared once. The ten top clones hold over 3% of the sample.

The paper's findings and limits, for the study overall: Conclusions about previously exposed vaccinees were limited because only six AZD1222 recipients were SARS-CoV-2 seropositive at baseline. CD4 TCRs associated with the vaccine covered the entire spike protein, and the dominant responses were in regions 160-218 and 743-854. Participants were mostly white British and included more females than males, and it was suggested by the authors that clonal diversity may have been underestimated. Because no samples from the day 14 peak response were available, repertoires could be characterized only after the peak T cell response. After two AZD1222 doses, spike-specific TCR breadth and depth were significantly higher than at day 0 and than in MenACWY recipients. The 56-69-year group was small, and its depth increase did not reach significance, likely because of low power. Reportedly, close to half of the unique spike-specific TCRs recognized epitopes lying outside the regions that are mutated in the B.1.351 and B.1.1.7 variants.

The TCR originated in an adult who received the MenACWY meningococcal vaccine as a control. Recombination linked TRBV11-2 to TRBJ2-3, with TRBD2 as a weak D call on 6 bases. The sample was peripheral blood, taken 28 days after the second dose of the MenACWY control vaccine. DNA sequence: TGTGCCAGCAGCTTAGATCGGACCAGGGAGGGCACAGATACGCAGTATTTT. It encodes CASSLDRTREGTDTQYF. Where the CDR3 stops, the reference TRBV11-2 and TRBJ2-3 genes take over; the full variable domain is EAGVAQSPRYKIIEKRQSVAFWCNPISGHATLYWYQQILGQGPKLLIQFQNNGVVDDSQLPKDRFSAERLKGVDSTLKIQPAKLEDSAVYLCASSLDRTREGTDTQYFGPGTRLTVL.